These 9 T cell receptor beta chains were sequenced from one sample in a study of control samples from healthy donors and cancer patients. Clones were sequenced by immunoSEQ multiplex PCR, and TCRdb holds only the in-frame ones, with some missing. The sample has 150,000 or so clones, approximately 90% seen once. The specimen sequenced was blood. These receptors all come from a woman between 25 and 40 years old in good health.

The rearrangement joins TRBV28 to TRBJ2-7; D may match TRBD1 or TRBD2 (5 bases each). V lost 2 bases and J lost 2, with 13 bases in between. CDR1 is MDHEN and CDR2 is SYDVKM in the germline V gene. The CDR3 consists of 15 residues. CDR3 loop: CASSLEGPPPYEQYF. The CDR3, as DNA: TGTGCCAGCAGTTTAGAGGGACCTCCCCCCTACGAGCAGTACTTC.

The gene calls are TRBV15 and TRBJ2-7, with D tentatively TRBD2 (6 bases). This CDR3 has 14 residues. The germline V and J ends were trimmed by 0 bases and 5 bases, with 11 bases remaining between them. Germline V gene data show CDR1 as LNHNV and CDR2 as YYDKDF (reference sequence). CDR3 coding DNA: TGTGCCACCAGCAGAGATCGCGGGGACGACGAGCAGTACTTC. This codes for CATSRDRGDDEQYF.

This chain connects TRBV5-4 to TRBJ1-1; the match to TRBD1 covers 10 bases. Germline V gene data show CDR1 as SGHNT and CDR2 as YYREEE (reference sequence). CDR3 length: 16 amino acids. J gave up 3 bases and V 4 bases, and 9 bases lay outside the gene matches. The CDR3 DNA reads TGTGCCAGCAGCCCCAGACAGGGGGCGCGGCACACTGAAGCTTTCTTT. Residues: CASSPRQGARHTEAFF.

The V gene is TRBV3-1 (or the pseudogene TRBV3-2), the J gene TRBJ1-1; 9 nucleotides align to TRBD1. Germline CDR1 and CDR2: LGHDT and YNNKEL (reference sequence). The CDR3 runs to 15 residues. The V and J ends lost 4 bases and 3 bases, in that order; junction bases with no gene match: 6. CDR3 bases: TGTGCCAGCAGCCCCCTGACAGGGGGTCACACTGAAGCTTTCTTT. Its protein is CASSPLTGGHTEAFF.

The chain carries TRBV3-1 (or the pseudogene TRBV3-2) and TRBJ2-1; 12 bases map to TRBD1. The germline V gene encodes CDR1 LGHDT and CDR2 YNNKEL (reference sequence). J was trimmed by 9 bases and V by 7 bases; bases with no gene match: 19. There are 18 residues in the CDR3. The CDR3 loop reads CASTDLRNPGQGAGEQFF. As DNA, the CDR3 is TGTGCCAGCACCGATTTAAGGAATCCGGGACAGGGGGCCGGTGAGCAGTTCTTC.

In its sample, this clone was seen once. This chain joins TRBV19 and TRBJ1-2, with D possibly being TRBD1 (6 bases). Germline assignment: CDR1 LNHDA and CDR2 SQIVND (reference sequence). The CDR3 contains 13 residues. The V end lost 8 bases, the J end lost 2 bases, and 12 bases lay between the germline ends. The DNA for the CDR3 is TGTGCCAGTCGCCGAGGGGGAAACTATGGCTACACCTTC. It encodes CASRRGGNYGYTF. The whole variable domain, remainder taken from reference TRBV19 and TRBJ1-2, is DGGITQSPKYLFRKEGQNVTLSCEQNLNHDAMYWYRQDPGQGLRLIYYSQIVNDFQKGDIAEGYSVSREKKESFPLTVTSAQKNPTAFYLCASRRGGNYGYTFGSGTRLTVV.

The chain joins TRBV5-4 to TRBJ2-7, with 11 bases identical to TRBD1. Germline assignment: CDR1 SGHNT and CDR2 YYREEE (reference sequence). After removal of 4 bases from V and 5 bases from J, the junction contained 5 bases not matched to a gene. The CDR3 runs 14 residues. CDR3 loop: CASSGGTGGDEQYF. CDR3 DNA sequence: TGTGCCAGCAGCGGGGGGACAGGGGGAGACGAGCAGTACTTC.

Here the CDR3 DNA reads TGTGCCAGTAGTATACTCCAGGGGAAGGGTGAAGCTTTCTTT. Translated: CASSILQGKGEAFF. This sequence joins TRBV19 and TRBJ1-1, with a possible D match to TRBD1 (6 bases). Trimming shortened V by 2 bases and J by 7 bases, and 14 bases separated the two germline ends. The CDR3 totals 14 residues. The V gene's germline CDR1 is LNHDA and CDR2 SQIVND (reference sequence).

The chain employs TRBV30 and TRBJ2-7; a possible D gene is TRBD2 (6 bases). CDR1 and CDR2 from the germline V gene are GTSNPN and SVGIG (reference sequence). Deletions cut 0 bases from V and 0 bases from J, with 18 bases between. The CDR3 spans 17 residues. CDR3 nucleotide sequence: TGTGCCTGGAGTGTACGGGGGAGCGCCCTGATCTCCTACGAGCAGTACTTC. Residues: CAWSVRGSALISYEQYF.